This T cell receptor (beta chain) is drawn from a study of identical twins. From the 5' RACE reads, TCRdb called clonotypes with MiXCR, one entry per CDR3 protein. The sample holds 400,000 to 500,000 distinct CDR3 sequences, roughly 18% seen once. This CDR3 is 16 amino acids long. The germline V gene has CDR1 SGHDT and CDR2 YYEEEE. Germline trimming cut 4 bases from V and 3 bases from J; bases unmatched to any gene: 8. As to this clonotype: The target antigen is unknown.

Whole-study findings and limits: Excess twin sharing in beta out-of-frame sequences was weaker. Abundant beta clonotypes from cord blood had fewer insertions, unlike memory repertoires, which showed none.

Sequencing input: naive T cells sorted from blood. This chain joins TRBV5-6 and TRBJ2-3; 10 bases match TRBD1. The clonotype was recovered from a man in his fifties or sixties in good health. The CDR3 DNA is TGTGCCAGCAGCATCCGGGACAGGGGACGGACAGATACGCAGTATTTT. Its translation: CASSIRDRGRTDTQYF.